Below, 31 T cell receptor beta chains from the same sample are listed, as sequenced in a study of response to subunit inactivated influenza vaccine. One entry per CDR3 protein results from TCRdb running MiXCR on the RT-PCR reads. The sample lists fewer than 600,000 distinct CDR3 sequences, 7.2% occurring once. The specimen was PBMCs from blood, collected around 25 months after vaccination. All receptors come from a man in his fifties or sixties who received an inactivated influenza vaccine.

This clonotype was counted ten times or more. V usage is TRBV20-1 and J usage is TRBJ1-2; D is unresolved. The CDR3 runs to 12 residues. CDR1 and CDR2 from the germline V gene are DFQATT and SNEGSKA (reference sequence). The V and J ends lost 4 bases and 3 bases respectively, with 9 bases between them. CDR3 sequence: CSATRKDYGYTF. For the CDR3, the DNA is TGCAGTGCTACCAGGAAAGACTATGGCTACACCTTC.

This rearrangement joins TRBV3-1 to TRBJ2-1, with a weak D call TRBD2 (5 bases). CDR1 is LGHDT and CDR2 is YNNKEL in the germline V gene (reference sequence). The CDR3 runs to 14 residues. Trimming shortened V by 4 bases and J by 3 bases, and 10 bases separated the two germline ends. The CDR3 DNA reads TGTGCCAGCAGCCCCGAGACTATCTACAATGAGCAGTTCTTC. Amino acid sequence: CASSPETIYNEQFF.

This clonotype was seen a few times. The chain employs TRBV12-3 or TRBV12-4 and TRBJ2-1; the D gene could be TRBD1 or TRBD2 (5 bases each). This CDR3 has 18 residues. Trimming took 3 bases from V and 0 from J, leaving 18 bases between them. The CDR3 DNA sequence: TGTGCCAGCAGTTTCCGGTTTAGCGCTGACAGCTCCTACAATGAGCAGTTCTTC. Protein sequence: CASSFRFSADSSYNEQFF.

V and J are TRBV20-1 and TRBJ1-6, with 11 bases that match TRBD1. After removal of 4 bases from V and 9 bases from J, the junction contained 5 bases not matched to a gene. The germline gives CDR1 DFQATT, CDR2 SNEGSKA (reference sequence). This CDR3 region has 14 residues. The CDR3 loop is CSATEGTGGSPLHF. DNA of the CDR3: TGCAGTGCTACCGAAGGGACAGGGGGTTCACCCCTCCACTTT.

This clonotype was recorded a few times. The CDR3 loop reads CSVITGTGAYEQYF. CDR3 nucleotide sequence: TGCAGTGTTATTACCGGGACAGGGGCCTACGAGCAGTACTTC. The J gene is TRBJ2-7, the V gene TRBV20-1; TRBD1 agrees at 10 bases. The V gene's germline CDR1 is DFQATT and CDR2 SNEGSKA (reference sequence). After removal of 7 bases from V and 2 bases from J, the junction contained 8 bases not matched to a gene. This CDR3 spans 14 amino acids.

This sequence joins TRBV9 and TRBJ2-2, with 9 bases matching TRBD2. The germline V gene has CDR1 SGDLS and CDR2 YYNGEE. Germline trimming cut 4 bases from V and 7 bases from J; bases unmatched to any gene: 17. This CDR3 spans 18 amino acids. The CDR3: CASSKRRVAGEAGGELFF. For the CDR3, the DNA is TGTGCCAGCAGCAAACGAAGGGTAGCGGGAGAGGCCGGCGGGGAGCTGTTTTTT.

For this clonotype: This may come from a read error, since a much larger clone is one base off. The chain's CDR3 is CASSLGKMAQYF. Written as DNA, the CDR3 is TGTGCCAGCAGTTTAGGGAAAATGGCGCAGTATTTT. This chain joins TRBV12-3 or TRBV12-4 and TRBJ2-3; D is unclear. The CDR3 contains 12 residues. The germline V and J ends were trimmed by 1 base and 10 bases, with 9 bases remaining between them.

This clonotype showed up just a few times. A read error may produce the germline difference seen at one junction end. The rearrangement links TRBV20-1 to TRBJ2-6, with D hard to call. CDR1 is DFQATT, CDR2 SNEGSKA, per germline (reference sequence). The CDR3 totals 16 residues. This CDR3 is CSARDAQVSGANVLTF. CDR3 sequence (DNA): TGCAGTGCCAGAGATGCTCAGGTTTCTGGGGCCAACGTCCTGACTTTC.

This clonotype turned up a few times. V is TRBV20-1 and J is TRBJ2-3, with D maybe TRBD2 (5 bases). V was shortened by 5 bases and J by 0 bases, with 15 bases between the two germline ends. This CDR3 spans 15 amino acids. CDR1 is DFQATT and CDR2 is SNEGSKA in the germline V gene (reference sequence). CDR3 DNA: TGCAGTGCTCCGAAAAGCGGACCGAGCACAGATACGCAGTATTTT. Translation: CSAPKSGPSTDTQYF.

This chain joins TRBV12-3 or TRBV12-4 and TRBJ1-1; D is unclear. Trimming left V 5 bases short and J 4 bases short, with 14 bases between. The CDR3 length is 14 residues. CDR3 DNA: TGTGCCAGCAGTACCTCTGAATGGAGCACTGAAGCTTTCTTT. Protein product: CASSTSEWSTEAFF.

DNA of the CDR3: TGTGCCAGCAGCAGTTGGAGGGGGCCGATCTACGAGCAGTACTTC. Its translation: CASSSWRGPIYEQYF. The chain employs TRBV7-6 and TRBJ2-7; a weak D match, TRBD1 (7 bases). The CDR3 covers 15 residues. Germline CDR1 is SGHVS and CDR2 is FNYEAQ. V was shortened by 5 bases and J by 3 bases, with 17 bases between the two germline ends.

This clonotype was detected a few times. The J gene is TRBJ2-2, the V gene TRBV2, with TRBD2 identical over 14 bases. Per germline, CDR1 SNHLY and CDR2 FYNNEI. Trimming removed 5 bases from V and 5 bases from J; junction bases left unmatched: 7. The CDR3 has 17 residues. This CDR3 reads CASSSGLAGGWTGELFF. Here the CDR3 DNA reads TGTGCCAGCAGTAGCGGACTAGCGGGAGGATGGACCGGGGAGCTGTTTTTT. Together with reference TRBV2 and TRBJ2-2, the CDR3 gives the full variable domain: EPEVTQTPSHQVTQMGQEVILRCVPISNHLYFYWYRQILGQKVEFLVSFYNNEISEKSEIFDDQFSVERPDGSNFTLKIRSTKLEDSAMYFCASSSGLAGGWTGELFFGEGSRLTVL.

This clonotype came up a few times. This chain joins TRBV30 and TRBJ1-1; no clear D. Trimming removed 3 bases at V and 3 bases at J, with 5 bases between. Germline CDR1 GTSNPN, CDR2 SVGIG (reference sequence). The CDR3 contains 11 residues. CDR3 amino acids: CAWRGYTEAFF. The CDR3 DNA sequence: TGTGCCTGGAGGGGATACACTGAAGCTTTCTTT.

The gene calls are TRBV2 and TRBJ2-6; possibly TRBD1 or TRBD2 for D (5 bases each). This CDR3 is 16 amino acids long. The V end was cut by 3 bases, the J end by 0 bases, with 9 bases between. In germline, CDR1 is SNHLY, CDR2 FYNNEI. The CDR3 DNA sequence: TGTGCCAGCAGTGAGGGACGGAACTCTGGGGCCAACGTCCTGACTTTC. Translated, it gives CASSEGRNSGANVLTF.

This clonotype was picked up a small number of times. The CDR3 DNA reads as TGTGCCATCAGTGGGCAGGGGGGGCACAATGAGCAGTTCTTC. Translation: CAISGQGGHNEQFF. The chain carries TRBV10-3 and TRBJ2-1, with D perhaps given as TRBD1 or TRBD2 (7 bases each). This CDR3 is built from 14 residues. V dropped 4 bases and J dropped 5 bases, with 12 bases sitting between them. CDR1 is ENHRY and CDR2 is SYGVKD in the germline V gene.

A few counts support this clonotype. The V gene is TRBV6-1, the J gene TRBJ2-4; 11 bases agree with TRBD2. The trim removed 11 bases at V and 8 bases at J, leaving 8 bases unmatched. The CDR3 covers 13 residues. Germline V gene lookup returns CDR1 MNHNS and CDR2 SASEGT. In DNA form, the CDR3 reads TGTGCCGGGGGACTAGCGGTTCGAGACATTCAGTACTTC. This translates into CAGGLAVRDIQYF.

This clonotype showed up just a few times. The chain joins TRBV20-1 to TRBJ1-1; 7 bases line up with TRBD1. Germline V gene data show CDR1 as DFQATT and CDR2 as SNEGSKA (reference sequence). This CDR3 region has 16 residues. The trim removed 0 bases at V and 6 bases at J, leaving 13 bases unmatched. CDR3 residues: CSAREERWDRNSEAFF. Here the CDR3 DNA reads TGCAGTGCTAGAGAAGAGCGATGGGACAGAAACTCTGAAGCTTTCTTT.

This rearrangement joins TRBV18 to TRBJ2-1; D is ambiguous. CDR1 KGHSH and CDR2 LQKENI come from the germline V gene. Trimming took off 2 bases at V and 6 bases at J, with 17 bases between the two ends. The CDR3 spans 16 residues. The CDR3 DNA sequence: TGTGCCAGCTCACCAGTACTGACTCAGAGTTCCAATGAGCAGTTCTTC. Its translation: CASSPVLTQSSNEQFF.

The gene calls are TRBV10-3 and TRBJ2-1, with TRBD1 as a possible D gene (6 bases). The V end lost 5 bases, the J end lost 6 bases, and 11 bases lay between the germline ends. Germline CDR1 reads ENHRY; CDR2 reads SYGVKD. The CDR3 totals 13 residues. The CDR3 nucleotides read TGTGCCATCAGTTCCTCAGGGGCCAATGAGCAGTTCTTC. Its translation is CAISSSGANEQFF.

This clonotype was detected only a few times. The chain joins TRBV4-1 to TRBJ1-4, with 9 bases lining up with TRBD1. J was trimmed by 9 bases and V by 3 bases; bases with no gene match: 11. Germline assignment: CDR1 MGHRA and CDR2 YSYEKL. This CDR3 has 16 residues. CDR3 sequence reads: CASSQVYLDRGKKLFF. Here the CDR3 DNA reads TGCGCCAGCAGCCAGGTATACCTCGACAGGGGGAAAAAACTGTTTTTT.

The table lists this clonotype with many counts. This sequence joins TRBV6-1 and TRBJ1-2; D gene uncertain. Looked up from germline, CDR1 is MNHNS and CDR2 is SASEGT. The CDR3 sequence is 16 residues long. With 6 bases removed from V and 4 bases from J, the gap between germline ends came to 21 bases. The CDR3 is CASRLTDGGSRYGYTF. CDR3 nucleotides: TGTGCCAGCAGACTGACCGACGGCGGGTCCCGCTATGGCTACACCTTC.

Note on this clonotype: One junction end does not reproduce the germline sequence, and a read error may be involved. The chain combines TRBV7-2 with TRBJ2-2; no clear D. Germline lookup yields CDR1 SGHTA and CDR2 FQGNSA. This CDR3 has 13 residues. This chain's CDR3 is CDSRTVNTGELFF. The CDR3 DNA reads as TGTGACAGCAGAACAGTAAACACCGGGGAGCTGTTTTTT.

This clonotype was seen many times. The chain combines TRBV12-3 or TRBV12-4 with TRBJ2-5; D remains ambiguous. CDR3 length: 13 amino acids. V was pared by 1 base and J by 4 bases, with 7 bases between. CDR3 DNA: TGTGCCAGCAGTTTAGGGATCCTAGAGACCCAGTACTTC. Its translation is CASSLGILETQYF.

This clonotype was counted between two and nine times. This chain links TRBV5-1 with TRBJ1-2; D is possibly TRBD1 (6 bases). Germline values: CDR1 SGHRS, CDR2 YFSETQ. V lost 0 bases to trimming and J lost 5 bases, with 8 bases between them. CDR3 length equals 13 residues. As DNA, the CDR3 is TGCGCCAGCAGCTTGGGAGGACAGTATGGCTACACCTTC. Translating gives CASSLGGQYGYTF.

This chain connects TRBV4-3 to TRBJ2-7, with 7 bases that match TRBD1. The CDR3 runs to 15 residues. Germline trimming cut 0 bases from V and 3 bases from J; bases unmatched to any gene: 5. Germline V lookup: CDR1 LGHNA, CDR2 YSLEER. The CDR3 here is CASSQEGDSFYEQYF. The CDR3 DNA is TGCGCCAGCAGCCAAGAAGGGGACAGCTTCTACGAGCAGTACTTC.

The chain uses TRBV10-3 and TRBJ1-4; 9 bases map to TRBD1. The length of the CDR3 is 14 residues. The J segment lost 13 bases and the V segment lost 6 bases, leaving 12 bases of the junction unmatched. From germline, CDR1 is ENHRY and CDR2 SYGVKD. CDR3 nucleotide sequence: TGTGCCATCAGCCCGCCGGGACAGGGTAGGAGACTGTTTTTT. This encodes CAISPPGQGRRLFF.

This clonotype was detected only a few times. The chain joins TRBV11-2 to TRBJ2-3; D remains ambiguous. This CDR3 contains 12 residues. Trimming took off 5 bases at V and 6 bases at J, with 9 bases between the two ends. Germline V CDR1 and CDR2: SGHAT, FQNNGV. The CDR3 protein is CASSPPFDTQYF. CDR3 sequence (DNA): TGTGCCAGCAGCCCCCCCTTTGATACGCAGTATTTT.

This chain joins TRBV11-2 and TRBJ1-2; maybe TRBD1 (5 bases). V was shortened by 5 bases and J by 5 bases, with 15 bases between the two germline ends. This CDR3 is built from 14 residues. Germline CDR1 SGHAT, CDR2 FQNNGV. CDR3 DNA: TGTGCCAGCAGCCCCATCGGGACGCGGTATGGCTACACCTTC. Encoded protein: CASSPIGTRYGYTF. The entire variable domain, with the rest obtained from reference TRBV11-2 and TRBJ1-2, is as follows: EAGVAQSPRYKIIEKRQSVAFWCNPISGHATLYWYQQILGQGPKLLIQFQNNGVVDDSQLPKDRFSAERLKGVDSTLKIQPAKLEDSAVYLCASSPIGTRYGYTFGSGTRLTVV.

This clonotype was found a few times. The V call is TRBV20-1, the J call TRBJ2-7; 10 positions match TRBD2. The germline V gene encodes CDR1 DFQATT and CDR2 SNEGSKA (reference sequence). V gave up 0 bases and J gave up 3 bases; unmatched junction bases: 5. The CDR3 has 15 amino acids. For the CDR3, the DNA is TGCAGTGCTAGAGATGGCAGCGGGAGGGGCTACGAGCAGTACTTC. It translates to CSARDGSGRGYEQYF.

This sequence joins TRBV5-6 and TRBJ2-7, with 11 bases aligning to TRBD1. The J segment lost 4 bases and the V segment lost 4 bases, leaving 13 bases of the junction unmatched. Germline-derived CDR1 and CDR2 are SGHDT and YYEEEE. The CDR3 has 17 residues. The CDR3 region has the DNA TGTGCCAGCAGCCAGTTGAGGTTGGGGGACAGGGGGTACGAGCAGTACTTC. It is translated as CASSQLRLGDRGYEQYF.

This clonotype turned up a few times. The gene calls are TRBV10-3 and TRBJ2-7; 10 bases agree with TRBD1. Germline trimming cut 3 bases from V and 3 bases from J; bases unmatched to any gene: 5. The CDR3 covers 15 residues. The V gene's germline CDR1 is ENHRY and CDR2 SYGVKD. The CDR3 DNA reads TGTGCCATCAGTGATCCGGGACAGGGGATCTACGAGCAGTACTTC. Translating gives CAISDPGQGIYEQYF.